The next 19 T cell receptor beta chains were all read from a single sample in a study of cytotoxic CD8 clonotypes in ibrutinib-treated CLL (dated by TCRdb to the early 2020s). Libraries were constructed by the immunoSEQ multiplex PCR assay. TCRdb holds this immuneACCESS table with in-frame rearrangements only. Some clones are missing; in checked studies, unresolved V genes explain under half, and the rest has no known cause. This sample is represented by 19,000 or so clones; over 70% of them were singletons. In total, the top ten clones hold under 7% of the sample. The input for sequencing was PBMCs, taken before ibrutinib treatment. The receptors originated from a human donor with chronic lymphocytic leukemia.

CDR3 in amino acids: CSATRDTNSYEQYF. DNA for the CDR3: TGCAGCGCCACGAGAGACACAAATTCCTACGAGCAGTACTTC. The chain recombines TRBV29-1 with TRBJ2-7, with D uncertain. Germline CDR1 is SQVTM and CDR2 is ANQGSEA. This CDR3 has 14 amino acids. Trimming cost V 7 bases and J 1 base, with 17 bases left between them.

This clone is labeled medium-sized. The V call is TRBV6-6, the J call TRBJ2-7; D may be TRBD1 or TRBD2 (5 bases each). Germline CDR1 is MNHNY and CDR2 is SVGAGI (reference sequence). The CDR3 is 13 amino acids. With 5 bases removed from V and 9 bases from J, the gap between germline ends came to 17 bases. The CDR3 region is CASSGDGQGRQYF. CDR3 DNA sequence: TGTGCCAGCAGTGGAGACGGCCAGGGACGGCAGTACTTC.

The V call is TRBV5-1, the J call TRBJ1-3; possibly TRBD1 for D (5 bases). CDR3 size: 13 residues. Germline V CDR1 and CDR2: SGHRS, YFSETQ. The V end lost 0 bases, the J end lost 4 bases, and 5 bases lay between the germline ends. This CDR3 is CASSLGQGNTIYF. The CDR3 coding sequence is TGCGCCAGCAGCTTGGGACAGGGAAACACCATATATTTT.

The gene calls are TRBV30 and TRBJ2-7, with no clear D. The germline V gene encodes CDR1 GTSNPN and CDR2 SVGIG (reference sequence). V was trimmed by 3 bases and J by 4 bases, leaving 10 bases between them. The CDR3 consists of 12 residues. The DNA of the CDR3 is TGTGCCTGGAGACCCGGGCTTTACGAGCAGTACTTC. Translation gives CAWRPGLYEQYF.

The chain has TRBV7-9 and TRBJ1-4; D possibly corresponds to TRBD1 (5 bases). CDR1 and CDR2 from the germline V gene are SEHNR and FQNEAQ (reference sequence). Trimming stripped 4 bases from V and 10 bases from J, with 28 bases between. This CDR3 spans 18 amino acids. CDR3 DNA sequence: TGTGCCAGCAGCTATTCACCCCTTTCGGAGGGGTGGGGTAGAAAACTGTTTTTT. This codes for CASSYSPLSEGWGRKLFF. Variable domain in full (rest from reference TRBV7-9 and TRBJ1-4): DTGVSQNPRHKITKRGQNVTFRCDPISEHNRLYWYRQTLGQGPEFLTYFQNEAQLEKSRLLSDRFSAERPKGSFSTLEIQRTEQGDSAMYLCASSYSPLSEGWGRKLFFGSGTQLSVL.

This chain joins TRBV6-1 and TRBJ1-4; no clear D. Trimming cost V 2 bases and J 6 bases, with 10 bases left between them. CDR1 is MNHNS, CDR2 SASEGT, per germline. This CDR3 spans 14 amino acids. The CDR3 DNA reads TGTGCCAGCAGTGAATTAGGTTCTCATGAAAAACTGTTTTTT. Translating it yields CASSELGSHEKLFF.

The gene calls are TRBV25-1 and TRBJ2-5; 7 bases are a match to TRBD1. The CDR3 extends over 15 amino acids. In germline, CDR1 is MGHDK, CDR2 SYGVNS. Trimming at V came to 8 bases and at J to 6 bases, leaving 15 bases not matched to a gene. Here the CDR3 reads CASSNLDRVRQTQYF. The CDR3 coding sequence is TGTGCCAGCTCAAACCTAGACAGGGTTAGGCAGACCCAGTACTTC.

CDR3 nucleotides: TGTGCCGCATCGCCGGTGGACTATGGCTACACCTTC. Protein product: CAASPVDYGYTF. V is TRBV10-3 and J is TRBJ1-2; no clear D. Trimming took off 11 bases at V and 3 bases at J, with 13 bases between the two ends. There are 12 residues in the CDR3. Germline V lookup: CDR1 ENHRY, CDR2 SYGVKD.

V and J are TRBV21-1 and TRBJ2-7; TRBD1, the D gene given by the table, was not confirmed from the DNA. TRBV21-1 is described as a pseudogene. There are 13 residues in the CDR3. The CDR3 is CASLTGTTYEQYF. The CDR3 coding sequence is TGTGCCAGCCTGACAGGGACAACCTACGAGCAGTACTTC.

The CDR3: CASSLGGLGLGNTIYF. CDR3 sequence (DNA): TGTGCCAGCAGCTTAGGGGGTCTAGGACTTGGAAACACCATATATTTT. The chain links TRBV7-8 to TRBJ1-3; D remains unclear. CDR3 size: 16 residues. Germline V gene lookup returns CDR1 SGHVS and CDR2 FQNEAQ. The V and J ends lost 1 base and 3 bases respectively, with 13 bases between them.

The V gene is TRBV25-1, the J gene TRBJ2-5, with D possibly matching TRBD2 (6 bases). Germline V gene sequence: CDR1 MGHDK, CDR2 SYGVNS. The CDR3 is 13 residues long. The V end lost 5 bases, the J end lost 5 bases, and 12 bases lay between the germline ends. The CDR3 loop reads CASSFPGGETQYF. CDR3 bases: TGTGCCAGCAGTTTCCCCGGAGGGGAGACCCAGTACTTC.

The chain recombines TRBV9 with TRBJ1-1; TRBD1 might be the D (5 bases). There are 13 residues in the CDR3. CDR1 and CDR2 (germline): SGDLS, YYNGEE. Trimming pared 7 bases from V and 4 bases from J, leaving 14 bases between. The CDR3 here is CASGEGPGTEAFF. DNA of the CDR3: TGTGCCAGCGGGGAGGGGCCGGGCACTGAAGCTTTCTTT. Full variable domain (missing parts from reference TRBV9 and TRBJ1-1): DSGVTQTPKHLITATGQRVTLRCSPRSGDLSVYWYQQSLDQGLQFLIQYYNGEERAKGNILERFSAQQFPDLHSELNLSSLELGDSALYFCASGEGPGTEAFFGQGTRLTVV.

This sequence joins TRBV7-9 and TRBJ2-4, with D possibly matching TRBD1 (5 bases). Trimming removed 1 base at V and 0 bases at J, with 10 bases between. The CDR3 sequence is 16 residues long. The germline CDR1 and CDR2 sequences are SEHNR and FQNEAQ (reference sequence). The CDR3 coding sequence is TGTGCCAGCAGCTTAGTCCGACAGAAAGCCAAAAACATTCAGTACTTC. Amino acids: CASSLVRQKAKNIQYF. The full variable domain, with the rest looked up from reference TRBV7-9 and TRBJ2-4, is DTGVSQNPRHKITKRGQNVTFRCDPISEHNRLYWYRQTLGQGPEFLTYFQNEAQLEKSRLLSDRFSAERPKGSFSTLEIQRTEQGDSAMYLCASSLVRQKAKNIQYFGAGTRLSVL.

The chain links TRBV5-6 to TRBJ1-6; TRBD1 is a possible D gene (5 bases). Germline CDR1 SGHDT, CDR2 YYEEEE. The CDR3 is 16 amino acids. V was clipped by 3 bases and J by 7 bases, with 17 bases between them. CDR3 in amino acids: CASSYSVGGGNSPLHF. CDR3 bases: TGTGCCAGCAGCTACAGCGTGGGGGGGGGAAATTCACCCCTCCACTTT.

CDR3 residues: CASSFGDRVNTEAFF. DNA for the CDR3: TGCGCCAGCAGCTTCGGGGACAGGGTGAACACTGAAGCTTTCTTT. This chain links TRBV5-1 with TRBJ1-1; 9 nucleotides agree with TRBD1. V trimming: 2 bases; J trimming: 0 bases; junction bases outside the gene matches: 2. This CDR3 comprises 15 residues. The V gene's germline CDR1 is SGHRS and CDR2 YFSETQ.

This sequence joins TRBV30 and TRBJ1-2, with unresolved D. The CDR3 sequence is 14 residues long. Germline V gives CDR1 GTSNPN, CDR2 SVGIG (reference sequence). V lost 1 base, J lost 4 bases, and 13 bases lay in between. CDR3 bases: TGTGCCTGGAGTGCCAAGACCCTGACCTATGGCTACACCTTC. Protein: CAWSAKTLTYGYTF.

The genes are TRBV4-3 and TRBJ2-5; weak D call: TRBD1 (5 bases). The CDR3 totals 14 residues. Trimming cost V 3 bases and J 5 bases, with 13 bases left between them. Per the germline V gene, CDR1 is LGHNA and CDR2 is YSLEER. The CDR3 loop is CASSHEAGRETQYF. The CDR3 region has the DNA TGCGCCAGCAGCCATGAGGCAGGGCGTGAGACCCAGTACTTC.

The rearrangement uses TRBV7-9 and TRBJ2-7, with 9 bases matching TRBD1. CDR3 size: 17 residues. The ends lost 5 bases at V and 0 bases at J; junction bases unmatched: 11. Germline V lookup: CDR1 SEHNR, CDR2 FQNEAQ (reference sequence). The CDR3 region has the DNA TGTGCCAGCAGCCCCAGGGCGACAGGGGGTGCCTCCTACGAGCAGTACTTC. It yields the protein CASSPRATGGASYEQYF. The entire variable domain, with the rest obtained from reference TRBV7-9 and TRBJ2-7, is as follows: DTGVSQNPRHKITKRGQNVTFRCDPISEHNRLYWYRQTLGQGPEFLTYFQNEAQLEKSRLLSDRFSAERPKGSFSTLEIQRTEQGDSAMYLCASSPRATGGASYEQYFGPGTRLTVT.

The V call is TRBV6-1, the J call TRBJ1-1; D remains unclear. Germline CDR1 reads MNHNS; CDR2 reads SASEGT. V lost 2 bases and J lost 4, with 14 bases in between. The CDR3 extends over 15 amino acids. The DNA for the CDR3 is TGTGCCAGCAGTGAACTTTCGGCTAGGAGCACTGAAGCTTTCTTT. This codes for CASSELSARSTEAFF.